The 7 T cell receptor beta chains below were found in one sample sequenced in a study of CD8 T cells in Susac syndrome. The authors reverse transcribed about 0.45 to 1 ug RNA with random hexamers. TCRdb processed the immunoSEQ multiplex PCR reads anew with MiXCR; each CDR3 protein has one entry. The data contain 150,000 to 200,000 distinct CDR3 sequences, approximately 96% of them singletons. Sequencing used CD4+ T cells from PBMCs. Receptors were obtained from a human donor in good health.

V and J are TRBV20-1 and TRBJ1-2, with 7 bases that match TRBD1. CDR1 is DFQATT and CDR2 is SNEGSKA in the germline V gene (reference sequence). The CDR3 has 11 residues. Unmatched junction bases numbered 5, after V lost 5 bases and J lost 8 bases. In DNA form, the CDR3 reads TGCAGTGCTGGCAGGGGGGAAGGCTACACCTTC. Residues: CSAGRGEGYTF.

This chain joins TRBV24-1 and TRBJ2-3; perhaps D is TRBD1 or TRBD2 (5 bases each). The CDR3 runs 16 residues. V lost 2 bases and J lost 1, with 12 bases in between. Germline CDR1 KGHDR, CDR2 SFDVKD. The CDR3 reads CATSDSTRGGTDTQYF. The CDR3 DNA follows: TGTGCCACCAGTGATTCTACTAGAGGGGGCACAGATACGCAGTATTTT.

The chain joins TRBV18 to TRBJ1-1; no clear D. This CDR3 region has 13 residues. In germline, CDR1 is KGHSH, CDR2 LQKENI. Trimming took 0 bases from V and 6 from J, leaving 8 bases between them. The CDR3 is CASSPPGIPEAFF. CDR3 bases: TGTGCCAGCTCACCACCGGGGATCCCTGAAGCTTTCTTT.

The V and J genes are TRBV3-1 and TRBJ2-7, with D perhaps assigned TRBD1 or TRBD2 (5 bases each). The CDR3 extends over 15 amino acids. Germline V gene data show CDR1 as LGHDT and CDR2 as YNNKEL (reference sequence). Trimming removed 1 base from V and 2 bases from J, with 12 bases in between. The CDR3: CASSQVGVGAYEQYF. CDR3 in DNA: TGTGCCAGCAGCCAAGTCGGTGTGGGGGCCTACGAGCAGTACTTC.

The chain recombines TRBV12-3 or TRBV12-4 with TRBJ1-6, with TRBD1 as a possible D gene (5 bases). The CDR3 extends over 14 amino acids. V was clipped by 6 bases and J by 14 bases, with 20 bases between them. The CDR3 here is CASSVGLGVLSLHF. CDR3 nucleotides: TGTGCCAGCAGCGTGGGACTGGGTGTTTTGTCCCTCCACTTT.

This sequence joins TRBV20-1 and TRBJ1-6; D gene ambiguous. Germline-derived CDR1 and CDR2 are DFQATT and SNEGSKA (reference sequence). The CDR3 is made up of 13 amino acids. V was shortened by 5 bases and J by 14 bases, with 19 bases between the two germline ends. CDR3 protein: CSAGEMDGGALHF. The CDR3 nucleotides are TGCAGTGCTGGGGAGATGGACGGCGGGGCCCTCCACTTT.

The chain recombines TRBV16 with TRBJ1-5; D gene ambiguous. Trimming pared 4 bases from V and 7 bases from J, leaving 8 bases between. CDR1 and CDR2 (germline): KGHSY, FQNENV. The CDR3 totals 12 residues. This CDR3 reads CASSPSEQPQHF. DNA for the CDR3: TGTGCCAGCAGCCCCTCTGAGCAGCCCCAGCATTTT.